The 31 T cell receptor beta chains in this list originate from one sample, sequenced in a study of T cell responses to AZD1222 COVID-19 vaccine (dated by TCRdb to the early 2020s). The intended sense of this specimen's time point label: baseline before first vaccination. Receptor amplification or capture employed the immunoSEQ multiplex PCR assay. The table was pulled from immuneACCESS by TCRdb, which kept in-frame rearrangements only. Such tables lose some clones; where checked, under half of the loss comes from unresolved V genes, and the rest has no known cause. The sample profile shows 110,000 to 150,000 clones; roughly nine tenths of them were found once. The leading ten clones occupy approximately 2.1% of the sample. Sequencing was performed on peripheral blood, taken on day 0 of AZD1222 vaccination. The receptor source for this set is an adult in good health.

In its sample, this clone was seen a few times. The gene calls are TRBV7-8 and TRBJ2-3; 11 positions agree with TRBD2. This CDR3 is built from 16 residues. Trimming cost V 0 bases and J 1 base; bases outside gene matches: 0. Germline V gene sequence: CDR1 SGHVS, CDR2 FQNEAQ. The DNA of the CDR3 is TGTGCCAGCAGCTTAGCACTAGCGGGGGGCACAGATACGCAGTATTTT. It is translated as CASSLALAGGTDTQYF.

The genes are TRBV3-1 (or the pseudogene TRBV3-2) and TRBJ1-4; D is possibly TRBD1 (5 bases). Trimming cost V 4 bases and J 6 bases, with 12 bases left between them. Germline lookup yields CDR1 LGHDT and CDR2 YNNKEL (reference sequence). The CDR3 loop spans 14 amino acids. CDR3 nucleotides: TGTGCCAGCAGCCGAAGGGACGGGGATGAAAAACTGTTTTTT. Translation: CASSRRDGDEKLFF.

The CDR3 bases are TGTGCCAGCAGCTTAGCTAGTTATACGCAGTATTTT. Its translation is CASSLASYTQYF. The chain carries TRBV7-2 and TRBJ2-3; no reliable D call. CDR3 size: 12 residues. Germline CDR1 reads SGHTA; CDR2 reads FQGNSA. V lost 0 bases to trimming and J lost 7 bases, with 5 bases between them.

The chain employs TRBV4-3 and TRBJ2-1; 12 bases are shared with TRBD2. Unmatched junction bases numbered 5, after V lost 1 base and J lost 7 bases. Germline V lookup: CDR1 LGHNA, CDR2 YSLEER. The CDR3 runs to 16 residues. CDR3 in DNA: TGCGCCAGCAGCCAAGCCCACACTAGCGGGGGGAATGAGCAGTTCTTC. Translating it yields CASSQAHTSGGNEQFF.

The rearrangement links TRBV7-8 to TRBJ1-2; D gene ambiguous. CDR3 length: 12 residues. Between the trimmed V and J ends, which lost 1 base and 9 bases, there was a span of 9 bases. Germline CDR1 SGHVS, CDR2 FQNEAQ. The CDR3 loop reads CASSLGPGSYTF. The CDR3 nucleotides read TGTGCCAGCAGCTTAGGGCCTGGTAGCTACACCTTC. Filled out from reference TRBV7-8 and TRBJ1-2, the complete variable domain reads GAGVSQSPRYKVAKRGQDVALRCDPISGHVSLFWYQQALGQGPEFLTYFQNEAQLDKSGLPSDRFFAERPEGSVSTLKIQRTQQEDSAVYLCASSLGPGSYTFGSGTRLTVV.

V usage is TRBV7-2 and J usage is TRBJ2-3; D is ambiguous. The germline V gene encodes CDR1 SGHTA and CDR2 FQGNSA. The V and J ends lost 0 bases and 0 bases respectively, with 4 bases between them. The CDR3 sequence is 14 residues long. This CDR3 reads CASSLASSTDTQYF. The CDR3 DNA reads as TGTGCCAGCAGCTTAGCCTCTAGCACAGATACGCAGTATTTT.

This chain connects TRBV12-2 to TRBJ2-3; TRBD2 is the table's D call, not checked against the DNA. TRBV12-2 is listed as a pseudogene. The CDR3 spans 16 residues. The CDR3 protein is CASRFPRVAGGDTQYF. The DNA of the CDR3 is TGTGCAAGTCGCTTCCCTCGCGTAGCGGGGGGGGATACGCAGTATTTT.

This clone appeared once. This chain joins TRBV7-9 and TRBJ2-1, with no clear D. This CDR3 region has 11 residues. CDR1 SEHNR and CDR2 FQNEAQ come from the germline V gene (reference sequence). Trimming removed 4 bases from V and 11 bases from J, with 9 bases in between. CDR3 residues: CASSSPRQQFF. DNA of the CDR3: TGTGCCAGCAGCTCCCCAAGACAGCAGTTCTTC.

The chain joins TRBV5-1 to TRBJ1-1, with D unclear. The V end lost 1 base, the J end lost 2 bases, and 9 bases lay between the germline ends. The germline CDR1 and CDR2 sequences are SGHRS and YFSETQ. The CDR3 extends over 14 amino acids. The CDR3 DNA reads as TGCGCCAGCAGCTTGATCTGGTCAAACACTGAAGCTTTCTTT. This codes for CASSLIWSNTEAFF.

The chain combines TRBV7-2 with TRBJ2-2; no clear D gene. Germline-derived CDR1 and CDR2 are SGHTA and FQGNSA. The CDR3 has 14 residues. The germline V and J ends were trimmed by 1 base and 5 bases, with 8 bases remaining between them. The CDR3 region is CASSLVRSTGELFF. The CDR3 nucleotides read TGTGCCAGCAGCTTAGTAAGGAGTACCGGGGAGCTGTTTTTT. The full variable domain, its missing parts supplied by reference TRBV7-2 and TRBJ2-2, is GAGVSQSPSNKVTEKGKDVELRCDPISGHTALYWYRQSLGQGLEFLIYFQGNSAPDKSGLPSDRFSAERTGGSVSTLTIQRTQQEDSAVYLCASSLVRSTGELFFGEGSRLTVL.

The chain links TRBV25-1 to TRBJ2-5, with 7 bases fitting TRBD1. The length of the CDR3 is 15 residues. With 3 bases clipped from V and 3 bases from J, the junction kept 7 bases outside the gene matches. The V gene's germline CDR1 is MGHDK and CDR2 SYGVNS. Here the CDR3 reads CASSDLGQQKETQYF. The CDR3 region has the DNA TGTGCCAGCAGTGACCTGGGACAGCAGAAAGAGACCCAGTACTTC.

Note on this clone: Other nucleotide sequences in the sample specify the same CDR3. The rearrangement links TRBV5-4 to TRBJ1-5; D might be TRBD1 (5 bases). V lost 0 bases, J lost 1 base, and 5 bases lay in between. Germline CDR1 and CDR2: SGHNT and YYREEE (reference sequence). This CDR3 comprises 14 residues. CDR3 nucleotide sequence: TGTGCCAGCAGCTTGGGGGGCAGCAATCAGCCCCAGCATTTT. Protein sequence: CASSLGGSNQPQHF.

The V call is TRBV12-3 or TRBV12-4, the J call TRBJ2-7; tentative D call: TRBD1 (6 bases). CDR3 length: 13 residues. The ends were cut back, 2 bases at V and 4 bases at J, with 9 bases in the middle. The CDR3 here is CASSLLRGYEQYF. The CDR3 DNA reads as TGTGCCAGCAGTTTACTCAGGGGTTACGAGCAGTACTTC.

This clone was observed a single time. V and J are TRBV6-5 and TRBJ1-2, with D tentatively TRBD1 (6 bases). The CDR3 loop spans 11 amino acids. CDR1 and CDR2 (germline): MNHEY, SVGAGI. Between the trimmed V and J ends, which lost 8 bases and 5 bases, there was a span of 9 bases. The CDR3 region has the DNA TGTGCCAGCGCCCAGGGGTATGGCTACACCTTC. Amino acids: CASAQGYGYTF.

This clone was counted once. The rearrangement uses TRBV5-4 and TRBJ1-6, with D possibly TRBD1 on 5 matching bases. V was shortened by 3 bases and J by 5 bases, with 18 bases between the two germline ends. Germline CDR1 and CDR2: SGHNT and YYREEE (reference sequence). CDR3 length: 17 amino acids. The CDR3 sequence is CASSSGQLRLDNSPLHF. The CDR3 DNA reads TGTGCCAGCAGCTCTGGACAACTCCGCCTGGATAATTCACCCCTCCACTTT.

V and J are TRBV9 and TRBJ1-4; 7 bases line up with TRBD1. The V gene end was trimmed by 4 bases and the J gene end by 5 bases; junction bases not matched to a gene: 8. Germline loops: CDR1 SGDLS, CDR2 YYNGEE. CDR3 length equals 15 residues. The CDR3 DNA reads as TGTGCCAGCAGCTCTTCGACAGGGCGGAATGAAAAACTGTTTTTT. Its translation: CASSSSTGRNEKLFF.

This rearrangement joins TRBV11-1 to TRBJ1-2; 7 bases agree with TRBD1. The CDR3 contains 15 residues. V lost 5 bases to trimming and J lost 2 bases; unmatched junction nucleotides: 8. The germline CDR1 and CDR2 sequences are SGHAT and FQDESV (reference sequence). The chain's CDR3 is CASSPPGQMNYGYTF. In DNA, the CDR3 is TGTGCCAGCAGCCCTCCGGGACAGATGAACTATGGCTACACCTTC.

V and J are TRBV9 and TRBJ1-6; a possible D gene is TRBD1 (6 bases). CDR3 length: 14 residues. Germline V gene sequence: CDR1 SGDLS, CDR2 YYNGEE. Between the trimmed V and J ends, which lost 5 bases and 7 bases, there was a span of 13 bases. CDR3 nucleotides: TGTGCCAGCAGGTCCGGGACATCGAATTCACCCCTCCACTTT. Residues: CASRSGTSNSPLHF.

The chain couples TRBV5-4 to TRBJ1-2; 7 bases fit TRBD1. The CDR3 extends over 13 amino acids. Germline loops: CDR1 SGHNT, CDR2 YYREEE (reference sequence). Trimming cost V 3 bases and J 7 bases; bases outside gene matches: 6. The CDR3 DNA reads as TGTGCCAGCAGCTACGGGACAGTTGCTGGCTACACCTTC. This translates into CASSYGTVAGYTF.

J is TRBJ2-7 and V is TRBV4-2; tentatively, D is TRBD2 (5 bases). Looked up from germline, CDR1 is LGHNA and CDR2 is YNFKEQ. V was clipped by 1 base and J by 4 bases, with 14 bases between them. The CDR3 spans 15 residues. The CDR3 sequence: CASSQGASGDYEQYF. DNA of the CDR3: TGTGCCAGCAGCCAAGGGGCCAGCGGCGATTACGAGCAGTACTTC.

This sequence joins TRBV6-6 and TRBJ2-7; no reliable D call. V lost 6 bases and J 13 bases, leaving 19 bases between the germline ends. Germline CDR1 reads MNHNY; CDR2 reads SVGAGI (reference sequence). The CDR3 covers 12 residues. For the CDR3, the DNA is TGTGCCAGCAGCCCCTTCCTCGACGTAAGATACTTC. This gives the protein CASSPFLDVRYF.

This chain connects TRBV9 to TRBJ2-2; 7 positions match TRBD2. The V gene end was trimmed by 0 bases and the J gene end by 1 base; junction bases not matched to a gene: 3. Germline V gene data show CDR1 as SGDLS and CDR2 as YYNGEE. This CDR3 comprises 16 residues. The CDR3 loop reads CASSVGLAVNTGELFF. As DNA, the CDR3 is TGTGCCAGCAGCGTAGGGCTAGCGGTGAACACCGGGGAGCTGTTTTTT. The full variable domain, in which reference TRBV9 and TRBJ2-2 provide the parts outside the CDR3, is DSGVTQTPKHLITATGQRVTLRCSPRSGDLSVYWYQQSLDQGLQFLIQYYNGEERAKGNILERFSAQQFPDLHSELNLSSLELGDSALYFCASSVGLAVNTGELFFGEGSRLTVL.

The CDR3 DNA reads TGTGCCAGTAGTACGACAGGGGCTCCTGATTCAGCTTTCTTT. This translates into CASSTTGAPDSAFF. The rearrangement links TRBV19 to TRBJ1-1, with 8 bases aligning to TRBD1. V gave up 4 bases and J gave up 10 bases; unmatched junction bases: 11. Germline loops: CDR1 LNHDA, CDR2 SQIVND (reference sequence). The CDR3 spans 14 residues.

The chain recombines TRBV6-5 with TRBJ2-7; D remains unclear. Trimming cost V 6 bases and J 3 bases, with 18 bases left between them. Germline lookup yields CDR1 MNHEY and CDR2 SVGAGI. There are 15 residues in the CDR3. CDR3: CASSPPRTGSYEQYF. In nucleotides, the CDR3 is TGTGCCAGCAGCCCACCCCGGACGGGTAGCTACGAGCAGTACTTC.

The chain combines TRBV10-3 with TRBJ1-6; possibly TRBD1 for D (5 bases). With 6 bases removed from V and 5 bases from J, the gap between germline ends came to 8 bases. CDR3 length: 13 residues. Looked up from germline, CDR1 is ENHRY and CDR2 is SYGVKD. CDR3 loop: CAIREQDNSPLHF. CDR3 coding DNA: TGTGCCATCAGGGAACAGGATAATTCACCCCTCCACTTT.

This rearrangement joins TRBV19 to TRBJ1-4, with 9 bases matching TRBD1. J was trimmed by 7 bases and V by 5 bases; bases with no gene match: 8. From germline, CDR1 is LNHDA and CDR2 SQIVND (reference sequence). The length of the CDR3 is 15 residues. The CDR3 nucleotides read TGTGCCAGTAGTCCCCCGGACAGGGGCGGTGAAAAACTGTTTTTT. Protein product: CASSPPDRGGEKLFF.

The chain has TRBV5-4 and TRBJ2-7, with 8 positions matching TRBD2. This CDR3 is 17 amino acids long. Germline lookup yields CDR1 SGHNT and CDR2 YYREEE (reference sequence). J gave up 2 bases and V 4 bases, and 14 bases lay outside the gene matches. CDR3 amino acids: CASSPPGGRGGPYEQYF. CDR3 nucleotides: TGTGCCAGCAGCCCCCCAGGAGGTCGGGGGGGTCCCTACGAGCAGTACTTC.

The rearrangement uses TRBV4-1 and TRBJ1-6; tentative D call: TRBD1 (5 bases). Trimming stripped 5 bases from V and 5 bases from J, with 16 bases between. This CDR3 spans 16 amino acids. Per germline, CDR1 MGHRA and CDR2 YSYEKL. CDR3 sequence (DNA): TGCGCCAGCAGCTTCCTGGACGGACAAAATAATTCACCCCTCCACTTT. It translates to CASSFLDGQNNSPLHF.

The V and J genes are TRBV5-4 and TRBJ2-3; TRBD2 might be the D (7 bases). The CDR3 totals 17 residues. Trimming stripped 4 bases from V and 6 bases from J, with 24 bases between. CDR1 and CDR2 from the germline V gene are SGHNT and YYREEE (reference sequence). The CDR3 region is CASSRSLQGGTPDTQYF. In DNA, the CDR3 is TGTGCCAGCAGCCGAAGCTTACAGGGAGGGACCCCGGATACGCAGTATTTT.

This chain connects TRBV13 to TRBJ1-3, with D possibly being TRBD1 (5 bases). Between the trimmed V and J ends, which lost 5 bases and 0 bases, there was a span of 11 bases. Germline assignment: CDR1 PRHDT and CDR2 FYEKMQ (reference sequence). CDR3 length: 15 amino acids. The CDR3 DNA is TGTGCCAGCAGCCCCGGGGGAAACTCTGGAAACACCATATATTTT. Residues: CASSPGGNSGNTIYF.

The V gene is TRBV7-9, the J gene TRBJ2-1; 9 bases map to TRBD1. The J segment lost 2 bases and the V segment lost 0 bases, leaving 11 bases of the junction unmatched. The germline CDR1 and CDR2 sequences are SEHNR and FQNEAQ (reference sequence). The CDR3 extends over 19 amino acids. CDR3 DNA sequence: TGTGCCAGCAGCTTAGCGGGACAGGGCGCTGGTTCCCCCTACAATGAGCAGTTCTTC. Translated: CASSLAGQGAGSPYNEQFF.